One and the same sample provided the 3 T cell receptor beta chains below, sequenced in a study of CD8 T cells in Susac syndrome. RNA was extracted with the RNeasy kit, and a quantity of roughly 0.45 to 1 ug was reverse transcribed using random hexamers. TCRdb used MiXCR to reprocess the immunoSEQ multiplex PCR reads, holding one entry per CDR3 protein. Here the sample spans about 85,000 distinct CDR3 sequences, roughly 94% being singletons. The sample taken for sequencing was CD8+ T cells from PBMCs. Receptors originate from a human donor in good health.

CDR3 DNA sequence: TGTGCCAGCAGTTTAACCGGGGGTGGTAATGAGCAGTTCTTC. Protein product: CASSLTGGGNEQFF. The chain combines TRBV27 with TRBJ2-1, with D maybe TRBD2 (6 bases). Germline assignment: CDR1 MNHEY and CDR2 SMNVEV (reference sequence). This CDR3 region has 14 residues. The V end lost 2 bases, the J end lost 7 bases, and 12 bases lay between the germline ends.

The rearrangement uses TRBV19 and TRBJ2-7, with D unclear. V was clipped by 3 bases and J by 4 bases, with 10 bases between them. The CDR3 runs 13 residues. Germline assignment: CDR1 LNHDA and CDR2 SQIVND (reference sequence). For the CDR3, the DNA is TGTGCCAGTAGTATTTTTAACCGTTACGAGCAGTACTTC. This translates into CASSIFNRYEQYF.

The V call is TRBV28, the J call TRBJ2-3, with 12 bases identical to TRBD2. CDR3 length: 17 amino acids. Germline-derived CDR1 and CDR2 are MDHEN and SYDVKM. V gave up 6 bases and J gave up 2 bases; unmatched junction bases: 9. The CDR3 reads CASSRTSGTPYTDTQYF. For the CDR3, the DNA is TGTGCCAGCAGCCGGACTAGCGGGACCCCCTACACAGATACGCAGTATTTT.